Each of the 8 T cell receptor beta chains below was sequenced from the same sample in a study of T cells in Graves' hyperthyroidism and ophthalmopathy. RNA transcripts served as the template for amplifying TCR beta CDR3 regions. Carried out on the TCR CDR3, a first-round RT-PCR used the HTBI primer set. TCRdb passed the multiplex PCR reads through MiXCR, listing each CDR3 protein once. The table lists 250,000 to 400,000 distinct CDR3 sequences, approximately 15% of them singletons. Sequencing input: blood. The receptors here all came from a woman between 35 and 50 years old with Graves' ophthalmopathy.

Only a few counts were recorded for this clonotype. This CDR3 reads CASGLVLGVYSGANVLTF. The CDR3 DNA sequence: TGTGCTAGTGGTTTGGTACTGGGGGTCTACTCTGGGGCCAACGTCCTGACTTTC. The chain has TRBV12-5 and TRBJ2-6, with D perhaps given as TRBD1 or TRBD2 (5 bases each). The germline gives CDR1 LGHNT, CDR2 FRNRAP. Trimming removed 0 bases at V and 0 bases at J, with 12 bases between. This CDR3 is built from 18 residues.

The sample holds many counts of this clonotype. The J gene is TRBJ2-7, the V gene TRBV12-3 or TRBV12-4; 7 nucleotides agree with TRBD2. Losses at the gene ends were 4 bases for V and 2 bases for J; bases not matched to a gene: 8. The CDR3 is made up of 15 amino acids. The CDR3 loop reads CASSYRSGDPYEQYF. In DNA, the CDR3 is TGTGCCAGCAGTTATAGGAGCGGGGATCCCTACGAGCAGTACTTC.

This clonotype has at least ten counts. This chain connects TRBV27 to TRBJ2-1; 7 nucleotides agree with TRBD2. The V gene end was trimmed by 4 bases and the J gene end by 2 bases; junction bases not matched to a gene: 2. From germline, CDR1 is MNHEY and CDR2 SMNVEV (reference sequence). The CDR3 consists of 14 residues. CDR3 in amino acids: CASSSSGTYNEQFF. The CDR3 nucleotides read TGTGCCAGCAGTTCGAGCGGGACCTACAATGAGCAGTTCTTC.

This clonotype came up many times. The chain carries TRBV10-3 and TRBJ2-3, with 7 nucleotides matching TRBD2. Germline CDR1 ENHRY, CDR2 SYGVKD. Unmatched junction bases numbered 8, after V lost 8 bases and J lost 0 bases. CDR3 length: 15 residues. CDR3 loop: CAIGQGRGSTDTQYF. The CDR3 nucleotides read TGTGCCATCGGCCAAGGGAGGGGTAGCACAGATACGCAGTATTTT.

This clonotype was seen at least ten times. This chain uses TRBV6-2 or TRBV6-3 with TRBJ2-1, with D unresolved. V was cut by 4 bases and J by 0 bases, with 10 bases left in between. The length of the CDR3 is 15 residues. CDR1 is MNHEY, CDR2 SVGEGT, per germline. This CDR3 reads CASSSITSSYNEQFF. The CDR3 DNA reads as TGTGCCAGCAGTTCTATTACGAGCTCCTACAATGAGCAGTTCTTC.

The sample holds many counts of this clonotype. The chain has TRBV11-2 and TRBJ2-5, with 9 bases identical to TRBD2. After removal of 1 base from V and 5 bases from J, the junction contained 5 bases not matched to a gene. The CDR3 consists of 15 residues. Per germline, CDR1 SGHAT and CDR2 FQNNGV. The CDR3 is CASSLVGGGAETQYF. The CDR3 DNA sequence: TGTGCCAGCAGCTTAGTTGGCGGGGGGGCGGAGACCCAGTACTTC. Looking up the rest from reference TRBV11-2 and TRBJ2-5 gives the full variable domain: EAGVAQSPRYKIIEKRQSVAFWCNPISGHATLYWYQQILGQGPKLLIQFQNNGVVDDSQLPKDRFSAERLKGVDSTLKIQPAKLEDSAVYLCASSLVGGGAETQYFGPGTRLLVL.

This clonotype was seen many times. The chain employs TRBV19 and TRBJ1-5; unclear D gene. The germline CDR1 and CDR2 sequences are LNHDA and SQIVND (reference sequence). Trimming took off 5 bases at V and 2 bases at J, with 13 bases between the two ends. CDR3 length: 15 residues. The CDR3 DNA sequence: TGTGCCAGTAGTCGAGAAACAGTGGGCAATCAGCCCCAGCATTTT. Residues: CASSRETVGNQPQHF.

This clonotype was recorded many times. J is TRBJ1-1 and V is TRBV3-1; 7 bases line up with TRBD1. The CDR3 sequence is 14 residues long. Losses at the gene ends were 4 bases for V and 1 base for J; bases not matched to a gene: 3. The germline V gene has CDR1 LGHDT and CDR2 YNNKEL (reference sequence). In DNA, the CDR3 is TGTGCCAGCAGCCCCAGACAGGGGAACACTGAAGCTTTCTTT. It codes for CASSPRQGNTEAFF.